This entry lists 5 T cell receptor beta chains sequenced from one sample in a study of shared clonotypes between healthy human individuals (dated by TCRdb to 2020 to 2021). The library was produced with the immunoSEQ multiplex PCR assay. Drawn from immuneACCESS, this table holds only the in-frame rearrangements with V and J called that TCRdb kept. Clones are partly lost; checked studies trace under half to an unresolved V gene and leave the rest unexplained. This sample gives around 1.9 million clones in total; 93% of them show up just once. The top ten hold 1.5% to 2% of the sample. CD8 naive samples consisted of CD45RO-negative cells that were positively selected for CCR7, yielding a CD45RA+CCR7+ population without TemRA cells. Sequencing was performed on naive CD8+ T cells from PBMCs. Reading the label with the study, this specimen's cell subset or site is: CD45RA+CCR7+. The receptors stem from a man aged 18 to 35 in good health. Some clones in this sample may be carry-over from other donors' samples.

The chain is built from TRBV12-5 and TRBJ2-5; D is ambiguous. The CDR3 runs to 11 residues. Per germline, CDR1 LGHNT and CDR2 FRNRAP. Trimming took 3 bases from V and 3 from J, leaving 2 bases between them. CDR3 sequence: CASGFKETQYF. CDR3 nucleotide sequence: TGTGCTAGTGGTTTTAAAGAGACCCAGTACTTC.

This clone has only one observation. The CDR3 protein is CASSPSTADNYGYTF. The CDR3 DNA is TGTGCCAGCTCACCATCGACAGCCGATAACTATGGCTACACCTTC. The J gene is TRBJ1-2, the V gene TRBV18; weak D call: TRBD1 (5 bases). Germline V gene sequence: CDR1 KGHSH, CDR2 LQKENI. Trimming removed 2 bases at V and 1 base at J, with 11 bases between. This CDR3 region has 15 residues.

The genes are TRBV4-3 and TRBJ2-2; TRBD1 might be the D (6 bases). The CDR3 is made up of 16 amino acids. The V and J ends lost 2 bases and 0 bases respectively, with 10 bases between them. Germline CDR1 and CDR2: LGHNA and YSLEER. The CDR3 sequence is CASSQPGVANTGELFF. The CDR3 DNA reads TGCGCCAGCAGCCAACCAGGGGTCGCGAACACCGGGGAGCTGTTTTTT.

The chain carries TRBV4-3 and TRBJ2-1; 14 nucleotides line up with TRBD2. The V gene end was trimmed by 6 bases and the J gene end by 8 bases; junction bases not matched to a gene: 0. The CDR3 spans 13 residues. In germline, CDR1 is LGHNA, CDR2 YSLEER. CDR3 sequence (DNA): TGCGCCAGCAGGGGACTAGCGGGAGATGAGCAGTTCTTC. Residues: CASRGLAGDEQFF.

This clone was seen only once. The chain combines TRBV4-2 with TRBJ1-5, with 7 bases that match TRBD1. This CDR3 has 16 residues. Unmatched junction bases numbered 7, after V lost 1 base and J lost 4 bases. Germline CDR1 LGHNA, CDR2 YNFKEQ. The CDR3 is CASSQAGQAGNQPQHF. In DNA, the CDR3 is TGTGCCAGCAGCCAAGCCGGACAGGCGGGAAATCAGCCCCAGCATTTT.